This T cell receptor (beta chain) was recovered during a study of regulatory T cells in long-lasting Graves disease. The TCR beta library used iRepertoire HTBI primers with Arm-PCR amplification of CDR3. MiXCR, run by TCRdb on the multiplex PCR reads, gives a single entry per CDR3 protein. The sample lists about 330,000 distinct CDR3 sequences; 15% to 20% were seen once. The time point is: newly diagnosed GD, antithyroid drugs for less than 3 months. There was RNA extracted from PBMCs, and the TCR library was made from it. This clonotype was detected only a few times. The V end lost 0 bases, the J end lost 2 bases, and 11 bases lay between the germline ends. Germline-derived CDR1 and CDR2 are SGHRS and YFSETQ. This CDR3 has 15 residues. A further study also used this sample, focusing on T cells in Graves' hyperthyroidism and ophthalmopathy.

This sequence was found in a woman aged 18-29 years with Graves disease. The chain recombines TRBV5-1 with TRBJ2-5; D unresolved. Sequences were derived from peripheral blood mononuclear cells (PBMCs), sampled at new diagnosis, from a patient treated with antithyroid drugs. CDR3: CASSLGTPSQETQYF. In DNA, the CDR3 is TGCGCCAGCAGCTTGGGGACCCCGTCTCAAGAGACCCAGTACTTC.